This TCR beta chain was captured by sequencing in a study of glioma-infiltrating T cells after dendritic cell vaccination. Looking at the study overall: Autologous tumor lysate-pulsed dendritic cell vaccination was given between the early 2000s and the early 2010s. General observations from the study: Estimated pretreatment TIL content predicted outcome after dendritic cell vaccination. Higher TCR clonality did not directly relate to longer survival.

About this clone: As yet, its antigen is unknown.

Primers: 60 V beta forward and 13 J beta reverse. Sequenced by immunoSEQ multiplex PCR; TCRdb stores in-frame clones only, minus some. The sample records fewer than 100,000 clones, about nine tenths being singletons. The TCR comes from a human donor with glioblastoma. The sample in question was blood, obtained before dendritic cell vaccination.

CDR3 nucleotides: TGTGCCAGCAGTGAACCGCGGACCCAGTACTTC. Translation gives CASSEPRTQYF. This chain connects TRBV2 to TRBJ2-5, with D unclear. The CDR3 covers 11 residues. V was clipped by 2 bases and J by 7 bases, with 5 bases between them. CDR1 is SNHLY and CDR2 is FYNNEI in the germline V gene.